In this sample, the clone carrying this TCR beta chain turned up once. What it binds is unknown. This record belongs to a study of graft-versus-host responses after intestinal transplantation. Looking at the study overall: Anti-thymocyte globulin induction, then tacrolimus and steroids for two to four years, went to all recipients.

V was cut by 1 base and J by 10 bases, with 11 bases left in between. The CDR3 totals 13 residues. Germline V gene sequence: CDR1 LGHNA, CDR2 YNFKEQ. TCRdb keeps only in-frame clones here, not all; method: immunoSEQ multiplex PCR. Altogether about 70,000 clones are present, over 85% being singletons, with the ten largest covering around 0.57%. This material consisted of unstimulated CD8+ T cells sorted from spleen or lymph node cells, taken before intestinal transplant. The TCR originated in a human donor who received an intestinal transplant. This chain uses TRBV4-2 with TRBJ2-1; D uncertain. The CDR3 DNA reads as TGTGCCAGCAGCCAAGGCCTCGGTCAGGAGCAGTTCTTC. The encoded protein is CASSQGLGQEQFF.